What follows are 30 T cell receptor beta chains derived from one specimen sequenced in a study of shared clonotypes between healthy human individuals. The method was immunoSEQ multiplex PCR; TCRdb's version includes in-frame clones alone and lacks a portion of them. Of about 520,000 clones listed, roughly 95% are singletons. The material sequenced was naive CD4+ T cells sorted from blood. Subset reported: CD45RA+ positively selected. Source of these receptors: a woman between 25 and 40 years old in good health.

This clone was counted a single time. The CDR3, as DNA: TGTGCCAGCAGTGAGGCCCGCTACGAGCAGTACTTC. Its protein is CASSEARYEQYF. J is TRBJ2-7 and V is TRBV2; D uncertain. This CDR3 is 12 amino acids long. Trimming stripped 3 bases from V and 3 bases from J, with 6 bases between. CDR1 is SNHLY, CDR2 FYNNEI, per germline.

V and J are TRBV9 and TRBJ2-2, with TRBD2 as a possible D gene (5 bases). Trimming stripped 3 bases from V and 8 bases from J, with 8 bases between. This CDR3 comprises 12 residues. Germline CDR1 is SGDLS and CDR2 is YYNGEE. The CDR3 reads CASSELGGELFF. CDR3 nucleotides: TGTGCCAGCAGCGAACTAGGTGGGGAGCTGTTTTTT.

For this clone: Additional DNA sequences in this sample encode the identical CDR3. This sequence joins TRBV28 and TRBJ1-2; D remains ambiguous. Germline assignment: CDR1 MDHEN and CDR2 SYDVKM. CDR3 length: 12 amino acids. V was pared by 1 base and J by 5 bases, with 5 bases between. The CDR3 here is CASSLSLYGYTF. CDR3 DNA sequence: TGTGCCAGCAGTTTATCGTTATATGGCTACACCTTC.

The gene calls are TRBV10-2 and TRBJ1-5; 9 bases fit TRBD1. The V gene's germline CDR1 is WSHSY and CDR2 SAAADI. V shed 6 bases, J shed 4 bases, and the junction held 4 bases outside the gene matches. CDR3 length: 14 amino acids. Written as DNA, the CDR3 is TGCGCCAGCAGGGGCGACAGGGGGAATCAGCCCCAGCATTTT. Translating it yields CASRGDRGNQPQHF.

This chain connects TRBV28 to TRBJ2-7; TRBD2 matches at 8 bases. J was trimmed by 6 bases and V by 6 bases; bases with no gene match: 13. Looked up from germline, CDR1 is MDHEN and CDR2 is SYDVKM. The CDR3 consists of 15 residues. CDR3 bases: TGTGCCAGCAGACCTCGGGTAGGAGCGGGAGCCGAGCAGTACTTC. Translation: CASRPRVGAGAEQYF.

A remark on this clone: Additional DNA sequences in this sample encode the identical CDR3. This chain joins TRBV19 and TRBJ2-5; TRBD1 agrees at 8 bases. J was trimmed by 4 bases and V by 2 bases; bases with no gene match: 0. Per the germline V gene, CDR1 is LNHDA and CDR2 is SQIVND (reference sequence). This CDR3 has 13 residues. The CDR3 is CASSIQGAETQYF. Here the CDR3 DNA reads TGTGCCAGTAGTATACAGGGGGCAGAGACCCAGTACTTC.

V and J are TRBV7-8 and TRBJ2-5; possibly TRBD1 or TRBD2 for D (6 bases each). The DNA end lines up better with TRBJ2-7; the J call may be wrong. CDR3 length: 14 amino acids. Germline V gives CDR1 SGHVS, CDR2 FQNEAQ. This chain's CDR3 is CASSLVPRGVEQYF. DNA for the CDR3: TGTGCCAGCAGCTTAGTCCCTAGGGGGGTCGAGCAGTACTTC.

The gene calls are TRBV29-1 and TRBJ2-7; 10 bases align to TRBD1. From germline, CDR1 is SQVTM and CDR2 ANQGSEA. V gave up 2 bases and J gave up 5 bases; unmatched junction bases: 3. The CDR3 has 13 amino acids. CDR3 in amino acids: CSVERDRGDEQYF. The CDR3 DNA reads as TGCAGCGTTGAAAGGGACAGGGGCGACGAGCAGTACTTC.

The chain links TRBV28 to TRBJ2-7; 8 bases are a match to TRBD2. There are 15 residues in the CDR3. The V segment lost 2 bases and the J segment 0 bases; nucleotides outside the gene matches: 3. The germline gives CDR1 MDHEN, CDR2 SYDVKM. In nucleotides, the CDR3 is TGTGCCAGCAGTTTAGGCGGGGGGTACTCCTACGAGCAGTACTTC. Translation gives CASSLGGGYSYEQYF.

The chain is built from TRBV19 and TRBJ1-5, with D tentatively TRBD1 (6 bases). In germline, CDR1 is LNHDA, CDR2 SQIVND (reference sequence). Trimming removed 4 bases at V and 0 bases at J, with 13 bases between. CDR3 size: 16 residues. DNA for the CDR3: TGTGCCAGTAGTAAGGGGGACTGGACTAGCAATCAGCCCCAGCATTTT. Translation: CASSKGDWTSNQPQHF.

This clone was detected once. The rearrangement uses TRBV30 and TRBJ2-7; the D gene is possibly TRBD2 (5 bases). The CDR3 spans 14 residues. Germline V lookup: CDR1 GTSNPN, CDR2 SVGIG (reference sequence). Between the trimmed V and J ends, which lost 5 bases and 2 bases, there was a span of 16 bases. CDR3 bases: TGTGCCTGGGGCCCGTCTGCGGGTGCCTACGAGCAGTACTTC. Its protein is CAWGPSAGAYEQYF.

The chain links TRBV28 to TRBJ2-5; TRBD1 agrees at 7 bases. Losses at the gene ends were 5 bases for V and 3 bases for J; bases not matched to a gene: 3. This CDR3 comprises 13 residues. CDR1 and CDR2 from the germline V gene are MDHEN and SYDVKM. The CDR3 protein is CASSRGTEETQYF. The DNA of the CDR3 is TGTGCCAGCAGTCGAGGGACAGAAGAGACCCAGTACTTC.

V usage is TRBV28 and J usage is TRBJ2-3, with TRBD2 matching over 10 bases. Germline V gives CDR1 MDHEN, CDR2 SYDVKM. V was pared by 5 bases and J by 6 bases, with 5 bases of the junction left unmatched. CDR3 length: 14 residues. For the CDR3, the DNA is TGTGCCAGCAGTCTAGCGGGAGAGGGGGATACGCAGTATTTT. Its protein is CASSLAGEGDTQYF.

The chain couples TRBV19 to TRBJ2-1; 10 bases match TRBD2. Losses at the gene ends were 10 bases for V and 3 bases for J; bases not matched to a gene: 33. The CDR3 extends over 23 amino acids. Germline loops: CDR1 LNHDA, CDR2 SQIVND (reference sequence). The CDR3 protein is CATTNIGLKGRGAAGGVYNEQFF. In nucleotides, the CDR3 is TGTGCCACTACCAACATAGGGCTCAAGGGTCGGGGCGCAGCGGGAGGGGTCTACAATGAGCAGTTCTTC.

The CDR3 loop reads CASNRSGEQYNEQFF. CDR3 nucleotides: TGTGCCAGCAACCGTAGCGGGGAACAGTACAATGAGCAGTTCTTC. This rearrangement joins TRBV2 to TRBJ2-1; TRBD2 aligns across 8 bases. Per the germline V gene, CDR1 is SNHLY and CDR2 is FYNNEI. The ends lost 7 bases at V and 4 bases at J; junction bases unmatched: 9. The CDR3 runs 15 residues.

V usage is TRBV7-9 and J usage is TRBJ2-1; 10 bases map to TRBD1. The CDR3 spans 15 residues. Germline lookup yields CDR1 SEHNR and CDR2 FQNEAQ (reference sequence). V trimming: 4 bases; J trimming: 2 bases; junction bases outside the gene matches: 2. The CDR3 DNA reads TGTGCCAGCAGCTCAGGACAGGGGGCCTACAATGAGCAGTTCTTC. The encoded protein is CASSSGQGAYNEQFF.

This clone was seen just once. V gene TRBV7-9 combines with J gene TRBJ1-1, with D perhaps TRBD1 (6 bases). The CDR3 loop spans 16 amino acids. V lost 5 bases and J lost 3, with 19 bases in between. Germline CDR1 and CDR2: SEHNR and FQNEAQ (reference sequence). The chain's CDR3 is CASSLEKGGLYTEAFF. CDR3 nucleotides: TGTGCCAGCAGCCTAGAGAAAGGGGGGCTGTACACTGAAGCTTTCTTT.

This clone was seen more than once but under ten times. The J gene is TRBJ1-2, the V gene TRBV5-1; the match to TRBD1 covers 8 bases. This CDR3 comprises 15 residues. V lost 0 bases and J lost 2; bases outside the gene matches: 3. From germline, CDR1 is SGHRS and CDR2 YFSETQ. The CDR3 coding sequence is TGCGCCAGCAGCTTGGGGGACAGGCCCAACTATGGCTACACCTTC. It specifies CASSLGDRPNYGYTF.

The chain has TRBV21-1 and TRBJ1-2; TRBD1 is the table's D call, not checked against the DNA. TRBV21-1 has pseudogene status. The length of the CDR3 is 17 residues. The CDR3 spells CASSKGEGAVGNYGYTF. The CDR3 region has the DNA TGTGCCAGCAGCAAAGGAGAGGGGGCCGTAGGAAACTATGGCTACACCTTC.

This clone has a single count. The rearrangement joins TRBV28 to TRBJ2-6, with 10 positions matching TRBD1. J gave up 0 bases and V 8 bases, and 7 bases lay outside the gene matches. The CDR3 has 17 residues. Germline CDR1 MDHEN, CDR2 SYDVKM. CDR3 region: CASRSGTGVSGANVLTF. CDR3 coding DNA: TGTGCCAGCCGCTCCGGGACAGGGGTCTCTGGGGCCAACGTCCTGACTTTC.

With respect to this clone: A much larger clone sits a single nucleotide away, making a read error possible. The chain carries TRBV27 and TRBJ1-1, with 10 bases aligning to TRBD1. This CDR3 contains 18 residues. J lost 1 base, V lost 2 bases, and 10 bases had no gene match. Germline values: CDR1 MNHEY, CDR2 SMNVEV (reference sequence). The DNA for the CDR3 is TGTGCCAGCAGTTTAACGGGACAGGGGAGCCTGGGGAACACTGAAGCTTTCTTT. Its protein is CASSLTGQGSLGNTEAFF.

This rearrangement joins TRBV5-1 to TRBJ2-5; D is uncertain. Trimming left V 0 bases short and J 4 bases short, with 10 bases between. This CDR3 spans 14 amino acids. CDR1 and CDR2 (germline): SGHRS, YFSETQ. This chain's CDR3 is CASSLEVRPETQYF. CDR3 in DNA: TGCGCCAGCAGCTTGGAGGTCAGGCCAGAGACCCAGTACTTC.

This chain's CDR3 is CASSLIGTVLVVSSNQPQHF. In DNA form, the CDR3 reads TGTGCCAGCAGTTTAATCGGGACAGTGCTTGTTGTTAGTAGCAATCAGCCCCAGCATTTT. This chain connects TRBV28 to TRBJ1-5, with 7 nucleotides matching TRBD1. In germline, CDR1 is MDHEN, CDR2 SYDVKM. The CDR3 covers 20 residues. The ends lost 2 bases at V and 0 bases at J; junction bases unmatched: 16.

The CDR3, as DNA: TGTGCCAGCTCCTTCTCGGACAGGGACCGGAATGAAGCTTTCTTT. Its translation is CASSFSDRDRNEAFF. V gene TRBV28 combines with J gene TRBJ1-1, with 8 bases lining up with TRBD1. CDR3 length equals 15 residues. Germline-derived CDR1 and CDR2 are MDHEN and SYDVKM. Trimming removed 8 bases from V and 7 bases from J; junction bases left unmatched: 15. Variable domain in full (rest from reference TRBV28 and TRBJ1-1): DVKVTQSSRYLVKRTGEKVFLECVQDMDHENMFWYRQDPGLGLRLIYFSYDVKMKEKGDIPEGYSVSREKKERFSLILESASTNQTSMYLCASSFSDRDRNEAFFGQGTRLTVV.

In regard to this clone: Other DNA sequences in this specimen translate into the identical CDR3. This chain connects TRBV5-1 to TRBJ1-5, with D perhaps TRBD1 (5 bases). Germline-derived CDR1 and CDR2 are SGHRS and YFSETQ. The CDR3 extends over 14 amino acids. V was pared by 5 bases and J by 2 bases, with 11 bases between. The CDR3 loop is CASSATGGNQPQHF. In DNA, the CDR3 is TGCGCCAGCAGTGCAACAGGTGGCAATCAGCCCCAGCATTTT.

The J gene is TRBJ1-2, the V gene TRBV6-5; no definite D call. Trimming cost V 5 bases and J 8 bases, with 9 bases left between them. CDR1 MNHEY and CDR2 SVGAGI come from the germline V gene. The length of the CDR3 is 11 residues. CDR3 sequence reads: CASSSLRGYTF. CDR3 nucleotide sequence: TGTGCCAGCAGTAGCCTCCGGGGCTACACCTTC.

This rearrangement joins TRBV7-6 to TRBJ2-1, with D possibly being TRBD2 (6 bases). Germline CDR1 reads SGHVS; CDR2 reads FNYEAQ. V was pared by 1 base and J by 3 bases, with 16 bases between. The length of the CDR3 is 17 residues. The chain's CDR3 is CASSLGGAGRYYNEQFF. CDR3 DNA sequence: TGTGCCAGCAGCTTAGGAGGGGCGGGACGGTACTACAATGAGCAGTTCTTC.

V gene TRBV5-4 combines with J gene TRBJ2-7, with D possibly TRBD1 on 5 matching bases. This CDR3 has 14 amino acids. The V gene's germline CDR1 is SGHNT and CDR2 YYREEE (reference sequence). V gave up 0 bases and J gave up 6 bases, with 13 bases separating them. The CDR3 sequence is CASSLGSRGLEQYF. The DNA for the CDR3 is TGTGCCAGCAGCTTGGGGAGTAGGGGCCTCGAGCAGTACTTC.

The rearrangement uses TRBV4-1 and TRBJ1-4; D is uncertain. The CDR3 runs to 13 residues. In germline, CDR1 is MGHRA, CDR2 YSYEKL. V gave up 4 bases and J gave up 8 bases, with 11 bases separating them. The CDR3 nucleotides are TGCGCCAGCAGCCCCCTAGGGCTGGAAAAACTGTTTTTT. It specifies CASSPLGLEKLFF.

CDR3: CASSRGVSDTQYF. The CDR3 region has the DNA TGTGCCAGCAGCCGTGGGGTATCAGATACGCAGTATTTT. The chain combines TRBV7-3 with TRBJ2-3; D is undetermined. Looked up from germline, CDR1 is SGHTA and CDR2 is FQGTGA. The ends were cut back, 5 bases at V and 4 bases at J, with 10 bases in the middle. The CDR3 loop spans 13 amino acids.